This T cell receptor (beta chain) was documented in a study of CXCR3-negative and CXCR3-positive naive CD8 T cells. Through 5' RACE with UMI labels, the TRB cDNA libraries were prepared. TCRdb reprocessed the 5' RACE reads; each CDR3 protein has one entry and no DNA is given. The sample totals some 4,000 distinct CDR3 sequences. In terms of frequency, this clonotype is medium-sized. The antigen is not known. Study-level findings and limits: CXCR3-expressing naive cells carried TRB CDR3s more hydrophobic than those of CXCR3-negative naive cells.

The CDR3 loop spans 17 amino acids. The germline CDR1 and CDR2 sequences are KGHDR and SFDVKD. The V gene is TRBV24-1, the J gene TRBJ2-3; without DNA, the TCRdb call of TRBD1 cannot be checked. The sample comprised naive CXCR3- CD8+ T cells from blood. Subset: CD45RO-CCR7+CD27+CD95- naive CD8+ T cells lacking CXCR3 (TNR3-). This TCR was recovered from a human donor in good health. Some clones in this sample may be carry-over from other donors' samples. The CDR3 loop reads CATSDLKGPDSTDTQYF.